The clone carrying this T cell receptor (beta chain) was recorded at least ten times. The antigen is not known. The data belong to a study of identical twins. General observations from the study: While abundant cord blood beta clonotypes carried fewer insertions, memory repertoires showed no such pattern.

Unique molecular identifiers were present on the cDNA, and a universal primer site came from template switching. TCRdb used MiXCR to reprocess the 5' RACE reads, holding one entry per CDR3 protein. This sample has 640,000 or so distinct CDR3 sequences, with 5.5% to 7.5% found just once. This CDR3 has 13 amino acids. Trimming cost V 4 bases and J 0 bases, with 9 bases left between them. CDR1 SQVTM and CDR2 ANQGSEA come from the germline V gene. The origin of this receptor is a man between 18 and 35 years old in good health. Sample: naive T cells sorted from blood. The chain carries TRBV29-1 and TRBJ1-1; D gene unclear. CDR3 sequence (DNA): TGCAGCGTTGTCGCTCCTCTGAACACTGAAGCTTTCTTT. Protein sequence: CSVVAPLNTEAFF.